This T cell receptor (beta chain) stems from a study of a mutant IDH1 vaccine in newly diagnosed glioma. Turning to the study itself: Former treatment meant radiotherapy, temozolomide, or both; the majority had gotten both.

In regard to this clone: Antigen specificity is unknown.

Time point of the sample: week 5, during vaccination. The vaccine gave 300 ug of a 20-mer mutant IDH1 peptide subcutaneously per dose. This CDR3 comprises 13 residues. V lost 2 bases to trimming and J lost 5 bases, with 9 bases between them. The germline V gene has CDR1 LGHNT and CDR2 FRNRAP. The data were produced by immunoSEQ multiplex PCR, yet TCRdb's version contains in-frame clones alone and is incomplete. The table includes about 53,000 clones, approximately 79% detected once. V usage is TRBV12-5 and J usage is TRBJ1-2; D uncertain. This receptor was identified in a woman aged 18-29 years with glioma. Some clones in this sample may be carry-over from other donors' samples. Sequencing used PBMCs, obtained from a glioma patient whose treatment included an IDH1 peptide vaccine. CDR3 DNA sequence: TGTGCTAGTGGTTTGCCCCCGGCATATGGCTACACCTTC. As protein: CASGLPPAYGYTF.